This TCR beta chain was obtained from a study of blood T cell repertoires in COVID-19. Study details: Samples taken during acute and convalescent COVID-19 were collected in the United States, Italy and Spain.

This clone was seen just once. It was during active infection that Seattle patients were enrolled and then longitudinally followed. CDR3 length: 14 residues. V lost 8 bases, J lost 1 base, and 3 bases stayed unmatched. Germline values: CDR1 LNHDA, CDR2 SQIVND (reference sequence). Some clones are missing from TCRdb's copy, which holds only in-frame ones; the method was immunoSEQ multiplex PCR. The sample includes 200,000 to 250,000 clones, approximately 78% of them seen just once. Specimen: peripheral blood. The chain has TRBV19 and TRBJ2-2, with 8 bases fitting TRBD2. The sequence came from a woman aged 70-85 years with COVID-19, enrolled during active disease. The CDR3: CASRLAGNTGELFF. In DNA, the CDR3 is TGTGCCAGTCGCCTAGCGGGGAACACCGGGGAGCTGTTTTTT.